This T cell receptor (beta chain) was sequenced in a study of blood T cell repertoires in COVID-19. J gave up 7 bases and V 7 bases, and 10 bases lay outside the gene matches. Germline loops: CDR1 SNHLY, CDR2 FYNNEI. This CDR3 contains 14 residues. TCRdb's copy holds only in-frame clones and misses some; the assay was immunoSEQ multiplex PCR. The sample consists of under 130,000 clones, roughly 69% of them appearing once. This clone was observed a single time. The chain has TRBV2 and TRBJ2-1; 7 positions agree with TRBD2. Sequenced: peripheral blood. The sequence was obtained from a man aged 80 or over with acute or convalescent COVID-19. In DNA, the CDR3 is TGTGCCAGCACGGGAATCGGGAGGAGAAATGAGCAGTTCTTC. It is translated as CASTGIGRRNEQFF.